The table lists the clone carrying this T cell receptor (beta chain) with a few counts. Its antigen is undetermined. Germline V CDR1 and CDR2: SEHNR, FQNEAQ (reference sequence). The CDR3 runs 15 residues. Losses at the gene ends were 5 bases for V and 5 bases for J; bases not matched to a gene: 8. This entry belongs to a study of cytomegalovirus exposure and HLA in healthy donors. General study points: CMV serostatus was the only recorded immune exposure for donors.

The PCR contained 60 Vbeta and 13 Jbeta primers. Only in-frame clones appear in the TCRdb table, and some are missing; sequencing was by immunoSEQ multiplex PCR. The sample carries some 99,000 clones, about 86% recorded once. This TCR derives from a woman aged 25-40 years in good health and CMV-seronegative. Source material: PBMCs. This chain uses TRBV7-9 with TRBJ2-7; 11 bases map to TRBD1. The CDR3 sequence: CASSPLGTGGHEQYF. The CDR3 DNA is TGTGCCAGCAGCCCACTCGGGACAGGGGGACACGAGCAGTACTTC.